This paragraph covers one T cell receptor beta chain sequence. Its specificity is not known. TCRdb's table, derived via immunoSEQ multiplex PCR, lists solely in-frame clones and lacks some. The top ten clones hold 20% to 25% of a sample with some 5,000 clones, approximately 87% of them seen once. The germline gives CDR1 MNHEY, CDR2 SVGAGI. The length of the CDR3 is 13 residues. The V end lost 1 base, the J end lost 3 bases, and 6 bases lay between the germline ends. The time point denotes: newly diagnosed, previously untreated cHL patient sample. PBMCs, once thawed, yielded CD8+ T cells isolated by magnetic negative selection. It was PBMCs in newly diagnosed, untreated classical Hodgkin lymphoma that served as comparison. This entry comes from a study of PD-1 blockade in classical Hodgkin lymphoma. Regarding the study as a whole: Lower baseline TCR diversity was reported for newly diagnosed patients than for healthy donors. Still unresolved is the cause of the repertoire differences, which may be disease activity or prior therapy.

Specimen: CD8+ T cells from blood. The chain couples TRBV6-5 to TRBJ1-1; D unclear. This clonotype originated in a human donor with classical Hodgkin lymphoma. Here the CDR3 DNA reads TGTGCCAGCAGTTACTACCGTTACACTGAAGCTTTCTTT. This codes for CASSYYRYTEAFF.